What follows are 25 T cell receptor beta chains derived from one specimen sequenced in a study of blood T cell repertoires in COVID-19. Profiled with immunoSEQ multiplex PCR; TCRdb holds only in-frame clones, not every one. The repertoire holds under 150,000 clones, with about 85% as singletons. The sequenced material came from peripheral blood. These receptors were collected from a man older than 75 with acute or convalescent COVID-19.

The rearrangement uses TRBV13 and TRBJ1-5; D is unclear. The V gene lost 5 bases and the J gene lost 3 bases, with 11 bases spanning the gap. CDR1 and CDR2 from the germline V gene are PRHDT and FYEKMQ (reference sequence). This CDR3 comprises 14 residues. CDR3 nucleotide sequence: TGTGCCAGCAGCCTGGGCCCTGACAATCAGCCCCAGCATTTT. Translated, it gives CASSLGPDNQPQHF. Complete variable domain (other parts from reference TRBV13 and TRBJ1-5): AAGVIQSPRHLIKEKRETATLKCYPIPRHDTVYWYQQGPGQDPQFLISFYEKMQSDKGSIPDRFSAQQFSDYHSELNMSSLELGDSALYFCASSLGPDNQPQHFGDGTRLSIL.

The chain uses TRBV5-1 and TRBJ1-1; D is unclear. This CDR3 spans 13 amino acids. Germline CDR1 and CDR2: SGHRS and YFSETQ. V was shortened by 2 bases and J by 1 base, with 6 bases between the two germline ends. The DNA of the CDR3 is TGCGCCAGCAGCTTATCCAAGAACACTGAAGCTTTCTTT. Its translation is CASSLSKNTEAFF.

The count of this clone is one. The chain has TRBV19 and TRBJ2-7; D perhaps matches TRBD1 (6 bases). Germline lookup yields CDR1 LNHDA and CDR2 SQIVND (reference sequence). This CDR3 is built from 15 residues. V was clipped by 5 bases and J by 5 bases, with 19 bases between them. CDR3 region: CASSPRTVRSNEQYF. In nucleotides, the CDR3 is TGTGCCAGTAGTCCCCGGACAGTAAGGTCCAACGAGCAGTACTTC.

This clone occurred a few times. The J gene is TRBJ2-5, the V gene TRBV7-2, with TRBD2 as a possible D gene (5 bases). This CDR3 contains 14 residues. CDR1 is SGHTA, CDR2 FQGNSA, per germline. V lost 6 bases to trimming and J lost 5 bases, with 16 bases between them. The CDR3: CASSPGGFWETQYF. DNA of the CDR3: TGTGCCAGCAGTCCAGGCGGGTTCTGGGAGACCCAGTACTTC.

The CDR3 nucleotides read TGCGCCAGCCGGGACAGTCGGGGCTACGAGCAGTACTTC. Translated, it gives CASRDSRGYEQYF. The gene calls are TRBV10-2 and TRBJ2-7, with 7 bases matching TRBD1. Losses at the gene ends were 8 bases for V and 3 bases for J; bases not matched to a gene: 7. Germline V gene data show CDR1 as WSHSY and CDR2 as SAAADI. There are 13 residues in the CDR3.

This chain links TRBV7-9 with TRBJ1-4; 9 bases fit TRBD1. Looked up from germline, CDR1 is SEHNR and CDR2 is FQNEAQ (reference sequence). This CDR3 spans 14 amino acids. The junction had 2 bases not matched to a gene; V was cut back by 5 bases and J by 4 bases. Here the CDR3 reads CASSDRGDNEKLFF. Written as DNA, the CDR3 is TGTGCCAGCAGCGACAGGGGGGATAATGAAAAACTGTTTTTT. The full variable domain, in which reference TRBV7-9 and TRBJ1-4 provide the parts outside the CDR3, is DTGVSQNPRHKITKRGQNVTFRCDPISEHNRLYWYRQTLGQGPEFLTYFQNEAQLEKSRLLSDRFSAERPKGSFSTLEIQRTEQGDSAMYLCASSDRGDNEKLFFGSGTQLSVL.

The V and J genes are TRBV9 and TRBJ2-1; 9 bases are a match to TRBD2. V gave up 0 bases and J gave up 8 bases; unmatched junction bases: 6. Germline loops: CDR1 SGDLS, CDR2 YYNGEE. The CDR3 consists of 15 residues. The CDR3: CASSVVPAGGDEQFF. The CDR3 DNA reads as TGTGCCAGCAGCGTAGTGCCAGCGGGGGGTGATGAGCAGTTCTTC.

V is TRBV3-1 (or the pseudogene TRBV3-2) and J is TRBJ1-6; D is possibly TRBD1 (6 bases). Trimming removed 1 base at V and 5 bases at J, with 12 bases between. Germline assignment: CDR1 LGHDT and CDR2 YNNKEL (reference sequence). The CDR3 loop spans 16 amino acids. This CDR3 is CASSQAGQSNNSPLHF. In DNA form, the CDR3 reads TGTGCCAGCAGCCAAGCTGGACAGTCAAATAATTCACCCCTCCACTTT.

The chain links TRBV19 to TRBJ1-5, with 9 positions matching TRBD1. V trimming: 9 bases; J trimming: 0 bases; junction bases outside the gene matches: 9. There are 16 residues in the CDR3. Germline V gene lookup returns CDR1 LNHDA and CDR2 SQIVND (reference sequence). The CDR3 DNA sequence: TGTGCCAGCCAGACAGGGGGGCACTATAGCAATCAGCCCCAGCATTTT. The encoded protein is CASQTGGHYSNQPQHF.

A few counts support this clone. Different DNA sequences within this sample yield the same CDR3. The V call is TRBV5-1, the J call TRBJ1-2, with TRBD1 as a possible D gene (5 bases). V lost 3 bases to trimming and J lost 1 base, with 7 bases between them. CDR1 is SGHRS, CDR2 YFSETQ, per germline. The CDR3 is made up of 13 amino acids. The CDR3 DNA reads TGCGCCAGCAGCTCGGACAATAACTATGGCTACACCTTC. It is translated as CASSSDNNYGYTF. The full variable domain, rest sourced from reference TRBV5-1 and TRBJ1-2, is KAGVTQTPRYLIKTRGQQVTLSCSPISGHRSVSWYQQTPGQGLQFLFEYFSETQRNKGNFPGRFSGRQFSNSRSEMNVSTLELGDSALYLCASSSDNNYGYTFGSGTRLTVV.

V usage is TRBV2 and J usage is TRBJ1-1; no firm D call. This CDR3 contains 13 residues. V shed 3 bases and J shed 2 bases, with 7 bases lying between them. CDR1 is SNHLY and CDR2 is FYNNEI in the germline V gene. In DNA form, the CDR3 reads TGTGCCAGCAGTGACAGGTTAAACACTGAAGCTTTCTTT. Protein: CASSDRLNTEAFF.

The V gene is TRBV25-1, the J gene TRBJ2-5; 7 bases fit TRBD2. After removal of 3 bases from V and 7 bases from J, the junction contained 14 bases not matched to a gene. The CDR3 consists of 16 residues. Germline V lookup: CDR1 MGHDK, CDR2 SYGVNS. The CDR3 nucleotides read TGTGCCAGCAGTGAGGGTCGGGCTAGCGGCCGAGGGACCCAGTACTTC. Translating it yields CASSEGRASGRGTQYF.

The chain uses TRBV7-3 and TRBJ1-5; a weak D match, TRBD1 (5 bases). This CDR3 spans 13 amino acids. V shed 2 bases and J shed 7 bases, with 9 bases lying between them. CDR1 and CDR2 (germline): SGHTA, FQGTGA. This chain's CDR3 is CASSLAEGQPQHF. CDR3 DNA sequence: TGTGCCAGCAGCTTAGCGGAGGGGCAGCCCCAGCATTTT. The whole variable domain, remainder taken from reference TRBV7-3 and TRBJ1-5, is GAGVSQTPSNKVTEKGKYVELRCDPISGHTALYWYRQSLGQGPEFLIYFQGTGAADDSGLPNDRFFAVRPEGSVSTLKIQRTERGDSAVYLCASSLAEGQPQHFGDGTRLSIL.

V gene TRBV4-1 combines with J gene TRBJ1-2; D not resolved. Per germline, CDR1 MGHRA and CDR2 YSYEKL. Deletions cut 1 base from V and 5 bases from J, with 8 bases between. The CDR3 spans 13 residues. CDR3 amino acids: CASSQAQIYGYTF. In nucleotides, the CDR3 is TGCGCCAGCAGCCAAGCACAGATTTATGGCTACACCTTC.

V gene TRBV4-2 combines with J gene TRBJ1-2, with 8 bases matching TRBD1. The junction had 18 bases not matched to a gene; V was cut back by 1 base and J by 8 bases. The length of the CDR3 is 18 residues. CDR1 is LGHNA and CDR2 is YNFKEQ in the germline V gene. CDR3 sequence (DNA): TGTGCCAGCAGCCAAGGCCAGGGACAGGCGACATCCCTATACGGCTACACCTTC. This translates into CASSQGQGQATSLYGYTF.

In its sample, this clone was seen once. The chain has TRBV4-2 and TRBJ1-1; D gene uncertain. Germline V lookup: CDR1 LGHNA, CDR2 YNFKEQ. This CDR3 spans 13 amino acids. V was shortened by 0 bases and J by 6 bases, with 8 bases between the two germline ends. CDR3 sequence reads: CASSQDFASEAFF. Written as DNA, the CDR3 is TGTGCCAGCAGCCAAGATTTCGCGTCTGAAGCTTTCTTT.

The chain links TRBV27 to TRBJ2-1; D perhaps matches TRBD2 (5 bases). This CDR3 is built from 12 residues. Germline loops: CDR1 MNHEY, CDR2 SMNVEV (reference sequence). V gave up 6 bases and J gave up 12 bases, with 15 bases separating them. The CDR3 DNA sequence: TGTGCCAGCAGCTTACCCCCGGGATTGCAGTTCTTC. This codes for CASSLPPGLQFF.

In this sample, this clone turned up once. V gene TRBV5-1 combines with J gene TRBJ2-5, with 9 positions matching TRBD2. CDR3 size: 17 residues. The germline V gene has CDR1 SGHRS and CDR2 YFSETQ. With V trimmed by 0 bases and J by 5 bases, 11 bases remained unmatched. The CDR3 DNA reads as TGCGCCAGCAGCTTGGCGCTAGCGGGACTGTCAGGGGAGACCCAGTACTTC. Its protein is CASSLALAGLSGETQYF. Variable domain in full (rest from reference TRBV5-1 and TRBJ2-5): KAGVTQTPRYLIKTRGQQVTLSCSPISGHRSVSWYQQTPGQGLQFLFEYFSETQRNKGNFPGRFSGRQFSNSRSEMNVSTLELGDSALYLCASSLALAGLSGETQYFGPGTRLLVL.

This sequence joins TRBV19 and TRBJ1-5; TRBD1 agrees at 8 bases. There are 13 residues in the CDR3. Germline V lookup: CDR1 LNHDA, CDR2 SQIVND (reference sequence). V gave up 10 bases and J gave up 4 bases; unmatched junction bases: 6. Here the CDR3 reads CATSGQGNQPQHF. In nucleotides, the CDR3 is TGTGCCACCTCCGGACAGGGAAATCAGCCCCAGCATTTT.

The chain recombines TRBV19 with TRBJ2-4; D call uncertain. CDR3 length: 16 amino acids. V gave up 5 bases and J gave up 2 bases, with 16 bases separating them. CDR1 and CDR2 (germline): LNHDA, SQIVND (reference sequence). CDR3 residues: CASSPNSRGPKNIQYF. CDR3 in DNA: TGTGCCAGTAGTCCCAACAGTCGTGGGCCCAAAAACATTCAGTACTTC. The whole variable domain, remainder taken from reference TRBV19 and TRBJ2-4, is DGGITQSPKYLFRKEGQNVTLSCEQNLNHDAMYWYRQDPGQGLRLIYYSQIVNDFQKGDIAEGYSVSREKKESFPLTVTSAQKNPTAFYLCASSPNSRGPKNIQYFGAGTRLSVL.

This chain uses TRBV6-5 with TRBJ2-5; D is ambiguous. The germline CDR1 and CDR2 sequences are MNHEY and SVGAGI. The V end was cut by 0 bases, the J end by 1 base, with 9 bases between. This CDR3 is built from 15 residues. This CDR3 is CASSYSLETQETQYF. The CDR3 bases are TGTGCCAGCAGTTACTCGCTGGAGACCCAAGAGACCCAGTACTTC.

The CDR3 sequence: CASSLQGAREQFF. The CDR3 nucleotides are TGTGCCAGCAGCCTACAGGGGGCGCGTGAGCAGTTCTTC. The chain couples TRBV11-3 to TRBJ2-1; 9 bases agree with TRBD1. V trimming: 5 bases; J trimming: 9 bases; junction bases outside the gene matches: 5. CDR1 is SGHNT and CDR2 is YENEEA in the germline V gene. This CDR3 contains 13 residues. The whole variable domain, remainder taken from reference TRBV11-3 and TRBJ2-1, is EAGVVQSPRYKIIEKKQPVAFWCNPISGHNTLYWYLQNLGQGPELLIRYENEEAVDDSQLPKDRFSAERLKGVDSTLKIQPAELGDSAVYLCASSLQGAREQFFGPGTRLTVL.

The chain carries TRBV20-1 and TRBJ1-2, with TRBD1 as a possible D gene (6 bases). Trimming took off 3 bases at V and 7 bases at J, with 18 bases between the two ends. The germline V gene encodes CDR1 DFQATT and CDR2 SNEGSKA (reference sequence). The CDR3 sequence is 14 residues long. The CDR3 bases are TGCAGTGCTAGTATGGGGGCAGGATTAAGTGGCTACACCTTC. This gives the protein CSASMGAGLSGYTF.

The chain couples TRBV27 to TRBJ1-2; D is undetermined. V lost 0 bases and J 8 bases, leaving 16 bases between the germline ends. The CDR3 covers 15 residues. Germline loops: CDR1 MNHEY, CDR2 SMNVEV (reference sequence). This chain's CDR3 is CASSLSSGLLSGYTF. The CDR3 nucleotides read TGTGCCAGCAGTTTATCATCAGGCCTTTTGTCCGGCTACACCTTC.

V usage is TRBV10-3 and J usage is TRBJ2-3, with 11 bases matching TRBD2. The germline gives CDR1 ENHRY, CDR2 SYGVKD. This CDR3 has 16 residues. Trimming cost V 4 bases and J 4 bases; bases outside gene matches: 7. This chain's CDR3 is CAISGGVAGGPDTQYF. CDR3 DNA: TGTGCCATCAGTGGCGGGGTAGCGGGGGGGCCAGATACGCAGTATTTT.